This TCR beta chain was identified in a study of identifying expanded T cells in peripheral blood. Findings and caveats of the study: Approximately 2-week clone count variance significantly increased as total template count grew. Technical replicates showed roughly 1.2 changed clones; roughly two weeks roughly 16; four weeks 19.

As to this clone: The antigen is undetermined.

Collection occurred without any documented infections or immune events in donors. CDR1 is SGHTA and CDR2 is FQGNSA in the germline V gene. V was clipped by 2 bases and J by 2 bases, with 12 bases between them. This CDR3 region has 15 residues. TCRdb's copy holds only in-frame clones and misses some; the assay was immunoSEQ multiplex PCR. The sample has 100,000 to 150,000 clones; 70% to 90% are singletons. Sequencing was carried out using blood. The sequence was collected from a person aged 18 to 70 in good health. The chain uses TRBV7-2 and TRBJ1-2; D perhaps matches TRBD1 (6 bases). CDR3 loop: CASSLLGGRNYGYTF. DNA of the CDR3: TGTGCCAGCAGCTTATTGGGGGGGCGGAACTATGGCTACACCTTC.